The rows below give T cell receptor beta chains drawn from one sample of a study of blood T cell repertoires in COVID-19. Only in-frame clones appear in the TCRdb table, and some are missing; sequencing was by immunoSEQ multiplex PCR. The table shows about 200,000 clones, with roughly 84% occurring only once. Input material: PBMCs or T cells enriched from blood (not recorded which). These receptors were obtained from a man aged 40-49 years who had recovered from COVID-19. Each CDR3 is given with its conserved first and last residue.

TRBV25-1,CASSGRQWSPLHF
TRBV5-6,CASSLVQVGHEQYF
TRBV11-2,CASGVFLGPSTEAFF
TRBV10-2,CASSESTRAQPQHF
TRBV11-2,CASSLDPGPQETQYF
TRBV7-8,CASSPRVLAGSIGELFF
TRBV4-1,CASSSQGAANYGYTF
TRBV7-9,CASSPGSGGYTDTQYF
TRBV29-1,CSEAPGTVRNEQFF
TRBV11-2,CASSSRQGYTEAFF
TRBV14,CASSPRTGGSYGYTF
TRBV4-2,CASSQDRTGSTTNEKLFF
TRBV28,CASRGYWVGGSGETQYF
TRBV3-1/TRBV3-2,CASSQGNNQPQHF
TRBV3-1/TRBV3-2,CASSLDRVYGYTF
TRBV11-2,CASSLDRRLAGGPGYNEQFF
TRBV7-2,CASSFGTSGGSTGELFF
TRBV15,CATIPNPGQGDTQYF
TRBV19,CASETGTANSPLHF
TRBV4-1,CASSQLPRVQETQYF
TRBV24-1,CATGGQGFGELFF
TRBV7-8,CASSLVGGGQETQYF
TRBV3-1/TRBV3-2,CASSQTIYEQYF
TRBV9,CASSQTSKGYTF
TRBV11-2,CASSLDQQGWYGYTF
TRBV5-1,CASSLAGQNTEAFF
TRBV9,CASSVGAGEQSGNTIYF
TRBV7-3,CASSPGIRGGYTF
TRBV6-1,CASSDGRGEKLFF
TRBV15,CATSGLDRGDTQYF
TRBV19,CASSYRGSGQPQHF
TRBV10-3,CAITSDFNTGELFF
TRBV12-3/TRBV12-4,CASNRGREEKLFF
TRBV30,CAWSNRGDQPQHF
TRBV28,CASSSPGQGNEKLFF
TRBV7-9,CASSSMHRGPEAFF
TRBV19,CASSIGGTANTEAFF
TRBV10-3,CAISESELMNTEAFF
TRBV6-5,CASSYKGTGDYYEQYF
TRBV4-3,CASSQDNRQGLVYGYTF
TRBV15,CATSRGQQGAEETQYF
TRBV10-3,CAINTRAGGAGEQYF
TRBV28,CASSLRAGNNEKLFF
TRBV3-1/TRBV3-2,CASSQSHYEQYF
TRBV5-3,CARSLEKSLTGGPGRSNQPQHF
TRBV28,CASSPDRGTGNSYGYTF
TRBV19,CASTPGVYGYTF
TRBV24-1,CATSDPRDRKNEQFF
TRBV4-2,CASSVQGPGETQYF
TRBV7-9,CASSPPGTGLTGELFF
TRBV4-2,CASSPDRSNQPQHF
TRBV5-1,CASTTSGGGTEAFF
TRBV7-8,CASSLGHGTGNTEAFF
TRBV7-9,CASSWGQGSNQPQHF
TRBV24-1,CATRGQGAGNEQFF